One and the same sample provided the 32 T cell receptor beta chains below, sequenced in a study of blood T cells in healthy people across ages. Then a second PCR, running about 6 to 11 cycles, was carried out with a sample-barcoded 5' primer and a J-beta primer mix. TCRdb recomputed calls from the 5' RACE reads with MiXCR, one row per CDR3 protein. The table has 1,500,000 or so distinct CDR3 sequences, roughly 43% seen once. The sample taken for sequencing was blood. Receptors were obtained from a woman aged 18-35 years in good health.

Only a few counts were recorded for this clonotype. V and J are TRBV9 and TRBJ2-2; 7 bases map to TRBD2. The CDR3 totals 15 residues. Trimming removed 4 bases from V and 1 base from J; junction bases left unmatched: 4. Germline CDR1 reads SGDLS; CDR2 reads YYNGEE. CDR3 in amino acids: CASSPWGGNTGELFF. CDR3 bases: TGTGCCAGCAGCCCCTGGGGGGGGAACACCGGGGAGCTGTTTTTT.

This clonotype was detected only a few times. This may come from a read error, since a much larger clone is one base off. V and J are TRBV7-2 and TRBJ2-1, with 8 bases identical to TRBD2. The germline V gene encodes CDR1 SGHTA and CDR2 FQGNSA. The CDR3 length is 14 residues. The J segment lost 4 bases and the V segment lost 3 bases, leaving 2 bases of the junction unmatched. The CDR3 nucleotides read TGTGCCAGCAGCTTGGGACTAGATTACAATGAGCAGTTCTTC. It specifies CASSLGLDYNEQFF.

In its sample, this clonotype was seen many times. V and J are TRBV7-2 and TRBJ2-7, with unresolved D. The ends were cut back, 5 bases at V and 6 bases at J, with 8 bases in the middle. The CDR3 runs to 11 residues. Germline loops: CDR1 SGHTA, CDR2 FQGNSA. CDR3 DNA: TGTGCCAGCAGCCCAGCCATCGAGCAGTACTTC. As protein: CASSPAIEQYF.

In this sample, this clonotype turned up a few times. The chain employs TRBV7-9 and TRBJ1-4; D call uncertain. Trimming took 5 bases from V and 7 from J, leaving 11 bases between them. The CDR3 is made up of 13 amino acids. Germline CDR1 is SEHNR and CDR2 is FQNEAQ (reference sequence). The CDR3 loop reads CASSAPLGEKLFF. The CDR3 DNA follows: TGTGCCAGCAGCGCCCCGCTAGGTGAAAAACTGTTTTTT.

Concerning this clonotype itself: Sequence at one end of the junction differs from germline and may be a read error. This CDR3 reads CSGQGRENTGAFF. CDR3 sequence (DNA): TGCAGCGGACAGGGGAGGGAGAACACTGGAGCTTTCTTT. The chain employs TRBV20-1 and TRBJ1-1; 9 positions agree with TRBD1. The CDR3 runs to 13 residues. Germline assignment: CDR1 DFQATT and CDR2 SNEGSKA (reference sequence).

The sample holds a few counts of this clonotype. This chain links TRBV13 with TRBJ2-1; D is uncertain. CDR3 size: 13 residues. Germline CDR1 is PRHDT and CDR2 is FYEKMQ (reference sequence). V shed 3 bases and J shed 7 bases, with 10 bases lying between them. This CDR3 reads CASSFLVENEQFF. The CDR3 bases are TGTGCCAGCAGCTTTTTGGTGGAAAATGAGCAGTTCTTC.

The rearrangement links TRBV5-4 to TRBJ1-2; D may be TRBD1 (6 bases). Trimming took off 0 bases at V and 6 bases at J, with 12 bases between the two ends. Per the germline V gene, CDR1 is SGHNT and CDR2 is YYREEE (reference sequence). The CDR3 has 14 residues. In nucleotides, the CDR3 is TGTGCCAGCAGCTTGGATCAGGGGTTAAATGGCTACACCTTC. Translated, it gives CASSLDQGLNGYTF.

This clonotype occurred once. The chain combines TRBV6-2 or TRBV6-3 with TRBJ1-5; no definite D call. V shed 6 bases and J shed 2 bases, with 8 bases lying between them. CDR3 length: 13 residues. Germline V lookup: CDR1 MNHEY, CDR2 SVGEGT. In DNA form, the CDR3 reads TGTGCCAGCAGATCCTTAGGCAATCAGCCCCAGCATTTT. It is translated as CASRSLGNQPQHF.

The gene calls are TRBV7-9 and TRBJ2-3; D gene unclear. Per the germline V gene, CDR1 is SEHNR and CDR2 is FQNEAQ (reference sequence). V was shortened by 2 bases and J by 2 bases, with 20 bases between the two germline ends. The CDR3 is 18 residues long. Here the CDR3 DNA reads TGTGCCAGCAGCTTATTATCTCGGGCAGTCATTACCACAGATACGCAGTATTTT. Translated, it gives CASSLLSRAVITTDTQYF.

With respect to this clonotype: The junction departs from the called germline gene at one end, perhaps through a read error. The V gene is TRBV7-2, the J gene TRBJ2-2; a weak D match, TRBD2 (5 bases). This CDR3 comprises 13 residues. Germline V gene data show CDR1 as SGHTA and CDR2 as FQGNSA. CDR3 region: CASSSAHTGERFF. As DNA, the CDR3 is TGTGCCAGCAGCTCCGCCCACACCGGGGAGCGGTTTTTT.

Remarks on this clonotype: One end of the junction does not line up with germline, which may come from a read error. The V and J genes are TRBV11-2 and TRBJ1-6, with a weak D call TRBD1 (5 bases). CDR3 length: 13 amino acids. CDR1 is SGHAT and CDR2 is FQNNGV in the germline V gene. This chain's CDR3 is CASSVEGVSPLHF. CDR3 nucleotide sequence: TGTGCCAGCAGCGTAGAAGGGGTTTCACCCCTCCACTTT. Full variable domain (remainder filled in from reference TRBV11-2 and TRBJ1-6): EAGVAQSPRYKIIEKRQSVAFWCNPISGHATLYWYQQILGQGPKLLIQFQNNGVVDDSQLPKDRFSAERLKGVDSTLKIQPAKLEDSAVYLCASSVEGVSPLHFGNGTRLTVT.

The rearrangement uses TRBV6-1 and TRBJ2-5, with D perhaps given as TRBD1 or TRBD2 (5 bases each). The CDR3 has 15 residues. The germline CDR1 and CDR2 sequences are MNHNS and SASEGT. V dropped 8 bases and J dropped 2 bases, with 18 bases sitting between them. The CDR3 DNA reads as TGTGCCAGCGGGCAAGGGGTGACGGGGCAAGAGACCCAGTACTTC. Protein: CASGQGVTGQETQYF.

This clonotype was seen more than once but under ten times. The V and J genes are TRBV10-3 and TRBJ1-1, with 9 bases identical to TRBD1. J was trimmed by 1 base and V by 4 bases; bases with no gene match: 10. This CDR3 region has 17 residues. Germline CDR1 ENHRY, CDR2 SYGVKD. The CDR3 bases are TGTGCCATCAGTGGGACAGGGGTTCCTCGAGAGAACACTGAAGCTTTCTTT. Translation: CAISGTGVPRENTEAFF.

The table lists this clonotype with a few counts. The rearrangement uses TRBV7-9 and TRBJ2-3, with 7 bases identical to TRBD2. J was trimmed by 2 bases and V by 3 bases; bases with no gene match: 5. The CDR3 runs 15 residues. Germline lookup yields CDR1 SEHNR and CDR2 FQNEAQ (reference sequence). CDR3 loop: CASSFRGLDTDTQYF. The CDR3 nucleotides read TGTGCCAGCAGCTTCCGAGGACTAGACACAGATACGCAGTATTTT.

V and J are TRBV7-2 and TRBJ2-3, with D possibly matching TRBD1 (6 bases). V gave up 2 bases and J gave up 1 base, with 19 bases separating them. This CDR3 is 18 amino acids long. The V gene's germline CDR1 is SGHTA and CDR2 FQGNSA. CDR3 protein: CASSLTPNLGGGTDTQYF. In nucleotides, the CDR3 is TGTGCCAGCAGCTTAACGCCGAACCTAGGGGGAGGCACAGATACGCAGTATTTT. Complete variable domain (other parts from reference TRBV7-2 and TRBJ2-3): GAGVSQSPSNKVTEKGKDVELRCDPISGHTALYWYRQSLGQGLEFLIYFQGNSAPDKSGLPSDRFSAERTGGSVSTLTIQRTQQEDSAVYLCASSLTPNLGGGTDTQYFGPGTRLTVL.

This clonotype was counted only a few times. The genes are TRBV28 and TRBJ2-7, with D uncertain. CDR3 size: 16 residues. CDR1 and CDR2 (germline): MDHEN, SYDVKM. The ends were cut back, 4 bases at V and 0 bases at J, with 16 bases in the middle. The CDR3 DNA reads TGTGCCAGCAGTTCCCGTTCTGCCTTACTCTCCTACGAGCAGTACTTC. Translation gives CASSSRSALLSYEQYF.

V and J are TRBV29-1 and TRBJ2-5; D unresolved. The CDR3 loop spans 11 amino acids. Germline CDR1 is SQVTM and CDR2 is ANQGSEA. V was clipped by 7 bases and J by 5 bases, with 11 bases between them. CDR3: CSARMGETQYF. The CDR3 nucleotides are TGCAGCGCCCGGATGGGGGAGACCCAGTACTTC.

In its sample, this clonotype was seen many times. This chain joins TRBV6-5 and TRBJ1-1; a possible D gene is TRBD1 (5 bases). CDR1 is MNHEY and CDR2 is SVGAGI in the germline V gene. CDR3 length equals 12 residues. Trimming took off 9 bases at V and 4 bases at J, with 12 bases between the two ends. The CDR3: CASSRVGTEAFF. CDR3 bases: TGTGCCAGTTCCAGGGTCGGCACTGAAGCTTTCTTT.

The chain joins TRBV5-1 to TRBJ2-7; D is uncertain. V lost 0 bases and J lost 7, with 11 bases in between. Germline V gene lookup returns CDR1 SGHRS and CDR2 YFSETQ. The CDR3 covers 13 residues. In nucleotides, the CDR3 is TGCGCCAGCAGCTTGGGCTCCCGCAATGAGCAGTACTTC. This codes for CASSLGSRNEQYF. Based on the CDR3 plus reference TRBV5-1 and TRBJ2-7, the full variable domain is KAGVTQTPRYLIKTRGQQVTLSCSPISGHRSVSWYQQTPGQGLQFLFEYFSETQRNKGNFPGRFSGRQFSNSRSEMNVSTLELGDSALYLCASSLGSRNEQYFGPGTRLTVT.

A remark on this clonotype: A junction boundary mismatches the germline segment, possibly from a read error. The chain is built from TRBV7-9 and TRBJ1-2; 8 nucleotides line up with TRBD1. This CDR3 spans 12 amino acids. Germline V gives CDR1 SEHNR, CDR2 FQNEAQ (reference sequence). The CDR3 loop is CAGSATGEGYTF. Written as DNA, the CDR3 is TGTGCCGGCAGCGCGACAGGGGAAGGCTACACCTTC. Together with reference TRBV7-9 and TRBJ1-2, the CDR3 gives the full variable domain: DTGVSQNPRHKITKRGQNVTFRCDPISEHNRLYWYRQTLGQGPEFLTYFQNEAQLEKSRLLSDRFSAERPKGSFSTLEIQRTEQGDSAMYLCAGSATGEGYTFGSGTRLTVV.

The chain combines TRBV7-8 with TRBJ2-3, with TRBD2 identical over 7 bases. Germline CDR1 reads SGHVS; CDR2 reads FQNEAQ. V dropped 5 bases and J dropped 4; count of bases not matched to a gene: 12. The CDR3 totals 16 residues. CDR3 sequence (DNA): TGTGCCAGCAGCCCACTTGGCGGGAGAAGGGCAGATACGCAGTATTTT. Translating gives CASSPLGGRRADTQYF.

This clonotype was observed a single time. The chain combines TRBV7-2 with TRBJ2-7; D perhaps matches TRBD2 (5 bases). The J call may not be correct, given that the DNA end is closer to TRBJ2-5. The CDR3 length is 14 residues. CDR1 and CDR2 from the germline V gene are SGHTA and FQGNSA. The CDR3 DNA follows: TGTGCCAGCAGCTTAGGAGGATCCCGGGGGACCCAGTACTTC. Its translation is CASSLGGSRGTQYF.

V and J are TRBV4-3 and TRBJ2-5; D call uncertain. The end of the DNA is better explained by TRBJ2-7, so the J call may be wrong. Germline values: CDR1 LGHNA, CDR2 YSLEER. The CDR3 runs to 15 residues. CDR3 DNA sequence: TGCGCCAGCAGCCAAGAAGGGCAGTCGGGCTACGAGCAGTACTTC. Translation gives CASSQEGQSGYEQYF.

This clonotype turned up a few times. The J gene is TRBJ1-2, the V gene TRBV6-5; D is unclear. Trimming stripped 2 bases from V and 2 bases from J, with 12 bases between. Germline assignment: CDR1 MNHEY and CDR2 SVGAGI. This CDR3 comprises 15 residues. DNA of the CDR3: TGTGCCAGCAGTTACGATAGTAGACCAAACTATGGCTACACCTTC. Translation: CASSYDSRPNYGYTF.

The rearrangement links TRBV29-1 to TRBJ1-5, with D possibly matching TRBD1 (5 bases). This CDR3 contains 14 residues. V shed 5 bases and J shed 4 bases, with 15 bases lying between them. CDR1 is SQVTM, CDR2 ANQGSEA, per germline. In DNA, the CDR3 is TGCAGCGTTACTGACAGTGATATTAATCAGCCCCAGCATTTT. It codes for CSVTDSDINQPQHF.

This clonotype occurred a few times. The chain uses TRBV4-3 and TRBJ2-3; 13 nucleotides line up with TRBD2. Germline V gene sequence: CDR1 LGHNA, CDR2 YSLEER. V dropped 2 bases and J dropped 7; count of bases not matched to a gene: 12. The CDR3 length is 18 residues. CDR3 in DNA: TGCGCCAGCAGCCAATTCCTTACGGGACTAGCGGGGATTCATACGCAGTATTTT. Its translation is CASSQFLTGLAGIHTQYF.

This chain joins TRBV20-1 and TRBJ2-1; D gene unclear. The J call may be in error: the DNA end matches TRBJ2-7 better. CDR1 is DFQATT, CDR2 SNEGSKA, per germline (reference sequence). The CDR3 is 10 amino acids. CDR3 DNA: TGCAGTGCCTATCGAAACGAGCAGTACTTC. It translates to CSAYRNEQYF.

The rearrangement uses TRBV5-1 and TRBJ2-1; the match to TRBD2 covers 13 bases. V dropped 6 bases and J dropped 4; count of bases not matched to a gene: 1. Germline values: CDR1 SGHRS, CDR2 YFSETQ. CDR3 length: 14 amino acids. CDR3 residues: CASTTSGGYNEQFF. Here the CDR3 DNA reads TGCGCCAGCACGACTAGCGGGGGGTACAATGAGCAGTTCTTC.

This chain uses TRBV20-1 with TRBJ1-3; 12 nucleotides agree with TRBD1. V trimming: 5 bases; J trimming: 2 bases; junction bases outside the gene matches: 1. CDR3 size: 14 residues. Germline loops: CDR1 DFQATT, CDR2 SNEGSKA (reference sequence). The CDR3: CSAGTGGTGNTIYF. CDR3 in DNA: TGCAGTGCTGGGACAGGGGGCACTGGAAACACCATATATTTT.

CDR3 region: CASSQQGADQPQHF. The DNA for the CDR3 is TGTGCCAGCAGTCAACAGGGGGCTGATCAGCCCCAGCATTTT. This chain uses TRBV2 with TRBJ1-5; TRBD1 matches at 9 bases. The CDR3 extends over 14 amino acids. After removal of 5 bases from V and 5 bases from J, the junction contained 4 bases not matched to a gene. Germline CDR1 and CDR2: SNHLY and FYNNEI. The entire variable domain, with the rest obtained from reference TRBV2 and TRBJ1-5, is as follows: EPEVTQTPSHQVTQMGQEVILRCVPISNHLYFYWYRQILGQKVEFLVSFYNNEISEKSEIFDDQFSVERPDGSNFTLKIRSTKLEDSAMYFCASSQQGADQPQHFGDGTRLSIL.

This sequence joins TRBV20-1 and TRBJ2-1; 7 nucleotides align to TRBD2. J was trimmed by 2 bases and V by 0 bases; bases with no gene match: 4. CDR1 is DFQATT and CDR2 is SNEGSKA in the germline V gene (reference sequence). The CDR3 is made up of 15 amino acids. This CDR3 reads CSAREASGTYNEQFF. CDR3 sequence (DNA): TGCAGTGCTAGAGAGGCTAGCGGAACCTACAATGAGCAGTTCTTC.

This clonotype was counted only a few times. V is TRBV20-1 and J is TRBJ2-1; no clear D. Germline V gene lookup returns CDR1 DFQATT and CDR2 SNEGSKA (reference sequence). The CDR3 runs 12 residues. With 3 bases removed from V and 5 bases from J, the gap between germline ends came to 8 bases. The CDR3 loop is CSASYQHNEQFF. CDR3 sequence (DNA): TGCAGTGCTAGTTACCAGCACAATGAGCAGTTCTTC.